Sequencing of this TCR beta chain was carried out in a study of identical twins. TCRdb ran MiXCR on the 5' RACE reads and lists one entry per CDR3 protein. Of around 1.7 million distinct CDR3 sequences in the sample, 32% are singletons; the top ten hold approximately 0.25%. The TCR comes from a newborn girl in good health. What was sequenced was cord blood.

The CDR3 DNA sequence: TGCAGTGCTAGAGGGGAAACAGGGCGGAATCAGCCCCAGCATTTT. This encodes CSARGETGRNQPQHF. V gene TRBV20-1 combines with J gene TRBJ1-5; the D gene is possibly TRBD1 (6 bases). V lost 1 base, J lost 4 bases, and 14 bases lay in between. Germline V gene sequence: CDR1 DFQATT, CDR2 SNEGSKA (reference sequence). The CDR3 totals 15 residues.